This record covers a single TCR beta chain. The antigen remains unidentified. The data derive from a study of STAT5B mutations in CD4+ large granular lymphocyte leukemia. Study-wide results and caveats: Higher CD4+ than CD8+ T-LGLL clonality might reflect small sample size. Without putative leukemic clones, patient CD4-sorted repertoires remained more clonal than healthy CD4+ repertoires.

The survey-level immunoSEQ assay was used. Libraries were prepared by immunoSEQ multiplex PCR; TCRdb keeps only in-frame clonotypes and omits some of them. Of tens of thousands of clones in the sample, 79% were seen once. Material: CD4+ T cells from blood buffy coats. The receptor comes from a human donor in good health.

The CDR3 nucleotides read TGTGCCAGCAGCCGGACGGAAAACAATGAGCAGTTCTTC. Translating gives CASSRTENNEQFF. The chain has TRBV7-9 and TRBJ2-1; D is unresolved. V shed 5 bases and J shed 5 bases, with 10 bases lying between them. The CDR3 has 13 amino acids. Germline loops: CDR1 SEHNR, CDR2 FQNEAQ (reference sequence).